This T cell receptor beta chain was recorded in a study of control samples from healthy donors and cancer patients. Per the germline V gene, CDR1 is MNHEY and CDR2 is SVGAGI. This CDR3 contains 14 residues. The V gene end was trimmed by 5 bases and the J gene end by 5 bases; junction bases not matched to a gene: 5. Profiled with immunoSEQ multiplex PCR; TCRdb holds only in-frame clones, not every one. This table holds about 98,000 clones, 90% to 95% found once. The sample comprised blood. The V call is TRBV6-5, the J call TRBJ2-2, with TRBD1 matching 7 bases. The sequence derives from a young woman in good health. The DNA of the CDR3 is TGTGCCAGCAGTCCAACAGGGGAGACCGGGGAGCTGTTTTTT. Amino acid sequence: CASSPTGETGELFF.